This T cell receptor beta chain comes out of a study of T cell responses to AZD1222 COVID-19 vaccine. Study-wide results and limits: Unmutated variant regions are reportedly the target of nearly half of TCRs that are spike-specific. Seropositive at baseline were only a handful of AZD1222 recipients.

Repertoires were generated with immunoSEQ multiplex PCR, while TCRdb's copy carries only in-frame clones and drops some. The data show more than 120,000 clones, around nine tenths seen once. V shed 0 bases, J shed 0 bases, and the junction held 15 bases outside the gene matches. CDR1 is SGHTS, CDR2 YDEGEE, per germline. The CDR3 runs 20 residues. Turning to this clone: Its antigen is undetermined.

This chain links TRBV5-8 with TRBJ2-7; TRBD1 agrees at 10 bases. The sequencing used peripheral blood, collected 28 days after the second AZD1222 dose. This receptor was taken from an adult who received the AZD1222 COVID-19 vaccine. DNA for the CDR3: TGTGCCAGCAGCTTGGGTCCGGGACAGGGGAGCTCTAAAAGCTCCTACGAGCAGTACTTC. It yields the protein CASSLGPGQGSSKSSYEQYF.